Below are 8 T cell receptor beta chains sequenced from a single sample in a study of shared clonotypes between healthy human individuals. Only in-frame clones appear in the TCRdb table, and some are missing; sequencing was by immunoSEQ multiplex PCR. The sample has hundreds of thousands of clones; approximately 74% are singletons. Sequences were obtained from memory CD4+ T cells sorted from blood. The subset is: CD45RA-negative fraction. These receptors came from a woman under 40 in good health.

Worth noting for this clone: Relative to the germline gene, one junction end is altered; a read error may explain this. The chain links TRBV4-1 to TRBJ2-3, with 7 bases fitting TRBD2. CDR1 and CDR2 from the germline V gene are MGHRA and YSYEKL. The CDR3 contains 12 residues. The CDR3 reads CASSQVGAGRNF. The CDR3 nucleotides read TGCGCCAGCAGCCAAGTGGGAGCGGGGAGGAACTTT.

There are a few counts of this clone. The chain couples TRBV15 to TRBJ2-1, with 8 bases fitting TRBD2. Germline V gene data show CDR1 as LNHNV and CDR2 as YYDKDF (reference sequence). This CDR3 is 19 amino acids long. After removal of 5 bases from V and 0 bases from J, the junction contained 15 bases not matched to a gene. This chain's CDR3 is CATSPLTALAVSSYNEQFF. CDR3 in DNA: TGTGCCACCAGCCCCTTGACGGCACTAGCGGTGAGCTCCTACAATGAGCAGTTCTTC.

V is TRBV7-9 and J is TRBJ1-3; D possibly corresponds to TRBD1 (6 bases). The CDR3 sequence is 13 residues long. Trimming stripped 5 bases from V and 6 bases from J, with 11 bases between. From germline, CDR1 is SEHNR and CDR2 FQNEAQ (reference sequence). CDR3 nucleotides: TGTGCCAGCAGCCCCCGGGGGGCAAACACCATATATTTT. It specifies CASSPRGANTIYF.

V gene TRBV6-4 combines with J gene TRBJ2-1; D tentatively fits TRBD1 or TRBD2 (5 bases each). V gave up 6 bases and J gave up 15 bases, with 18 bases separating them. Germline V gene data show CDR1 as MRHNA and CDR2 as SNTAGT. The CDR3 is 12 amino acids. The chain's CDR3 is CASRDPGTPLFF. CDR3 sequence (DNA): TGTGCCAGCAGAGATCCCGGGACCCCGCTGTTCTTC.

This clone has just a few counts. Other DNA sequences in the same sample also yield this CDR3. V and J are TRBV18 and TRBJ1-2, with D tentatively TRBD1 (5 bases). V lost 6 bases and J 0 bases, leaving 11 bases between the germline ends. The CDR3 is 14 amino acids. Germline loops: CDR1 KGHSH, CDR2 LQKENI. The CDR3 spells CASSPQGANYGYTF. The CDR3 DNA is TGTGCCAGCTCTCCTCAGGGAGCTAACTATGGCTACACCTTC.

This clone was seen once. This chain joins TRBV7-9 and TRBJ2-1; the D is unclear. The CDR3 runs to 14 residues. Germline loops: CDR1 SEHNR, CDR2 FQNEAQ (reference sequence). V was clipped by 1 base and J by 5 bases, with 9 bases between them. Here the CDR3 DNA reads TGTGCCAGCAGCTTAGGGTCCGGGCACAATGAGCAGTTCTTC. Its translation: CASSLGSGHNEQFF.

The V call is TRBV5-1, the J call TRBJ2-1, with 7 bases aligning to TRBD1. The CDR3 sequence is 14 residues long. J lost 0 bases, V lost 8 bases, and 5 bases had no gene match. Germline CDR1 reads SGHRS; CDR2 reads YFSETQ. The CDR3 sequence is CASTTGSSYNEQFF. Written as DNA, the CDR3 is TGCGCCAGTACGACAGGGAGCTCCTACAATGAGCAGTTCTTC.

This rearrangement joins TRBV4-1 to TRBJ2-5; TRBD2 matches 11 bases. The CDR3 is 15 residues long. J lost 2 bases, V lost 6 bases, and 5 bases had no gene match. Germline values: CDR1 MGHRA, CDR2 YSYEKL. The CDR3 protein is CASRRGTSGQETQYF. The CDR3 DNA is TGCGCCAGCAGACGGGGGACTAGCGGACAAGAGACCCAGTACTTC.